The clone carrying this T cell receptor (beta chain) was picked up many times. These data originate in a study of T cells in Graves' hyperthyroidism and ophthalmopathy. This CDR3 contains 13 residues. Germline V gene lookup returns CDR1 ENHRY and CDR2 SYGVKD. V shed 8 bases and J shed 7 bases, with 15 bases lying between them. Aged 18 to 65, the patients had hyperthyroidism that was newly diagnosed and had lasted under 2 months. RNA transcripts provided the source from which TCR beta CDR3 regions were amplified. A first-round RT-PCR of the TCR CDR3 used the HTBI primer set. TCRdb reprocessed the multiplex PCR reads via MiXCR and lists one record per CDR3 protein. The table includes fewer than 350,000 distinct CDR3 sequences, 15% to 20% detected once.

This sequence originates from a woman in her forties or fifties with Graves' hyperthyroidism. The rearrangement links TRBV10-3 to TRBJ2-1; either TRBD1 or TRBD2 may supply D (5 bases each). Input material: blood. The CDR3 reads CAIRAGEGNEQFF. As DNA, the CDR3 is TGTGCCATCCGGGCGGGCGAGGGGAATGAGCAGTTCTTC.